These 23 T cell receptor beta chains originate from one sample sequenced in a study of blood T cell repertoires in COVID-19. This table comes from immunoSEQ multiplex PCR, and its TCRdb copy is limited to in-frame clones, with some not included. Among roughly 98,000 clones listed, 75% to 85% were seen once. Material: peripheral blood. The receptors originated from a human donor in a cohort sampled during active COVID-19.

V is TRBV25-1 and J is TRBJ1-3; 7 bases are shared with TRBD1. Germline V gene data show CDR1 as MGHDK and CDR2 as SYGVNS. This CDR3 has 14 amino acids. The CDR3 DNA is TGTGGAGTTGGGGGACAGAACTCTGGAAACACCATATATTTT. Residues: CGVGGQNSGNTIYF.

This CDR3 reads CASSPGWGDGEQFF. Here the CDR3 DNA reads TGTGCCAGCAGCCCCGGCTGGGGGGATGGTGAGCAGTTCTTC. This chain connects TRBV7-2 to TRBJ2-1, with a possible D match to TRBD2 (6 bases). V lost 5 bases and J 9 bases, leaving 17 bases between the germline ends. The CDR3 loop spans 14 amino acids. Germline loops: CDR1 SGHTA, CDR2 FQGNSA.

The chain carries TRBV18 and TRBJ1-2; the match to TRBD1 covers 11 bases. V dropped 3 bases and J dropped 5; count of bases not matched to a gene: 5. Germline lookup yields CDR1 KGHSH and CDR2 LQKENI. The CDR3 length is 15 residues. The CDR3 protein is CASSPRTGGDYGYTF. In nucleotides, the CDR3 is TGTGCCAGCTCACCGCGGACAGGGGGCGATTATGGCTACACCTTC.

J is TRBJ2-3 and V is TRBV19; D not resolved. The CDR3 extends over 14 amino acids. The germline V gene encodes CDR1 LNHDA and CDR2 SQIVND (reference sequence). V lost 5 bases to trimming and J lost 0 bases, with 9 bases between them. The CDR3 reads CASSLQTSTDTQYF. The CDR3 DNA reads as TGTGCCAGTAGTCTCCAGACTAGCACAGATACGCAGTATTTT.

V and J are TRBV6-2 or TRBV6-3 and TRBJ2-7, with a tentative D call TRBD1 (5 bases). The CDR3 is made up of 15 amino acids. Germline CDR1 and CDR2: MNHEY and SVGEGT. Trimming pared 8 bases from V and 2 bases from J, leaving 19 bases between. The CDR3 region has the DNA TGTGCCAGCGGCCAACCCCCAGGGCCCGCCTACGAGCAGTACTTC. Its protein is CASGQPPGPAYEQYF.

The J gene is TRBJ2-4, the V gene TRBV15, with 7 bases fitting TRBD2. Germline assignment: CDR1 LNHNV and CDR2 YYDKDF (reference sequence). CDR3 length: 20 residues. Trimming at V came to 0 bases and at J to 0 bases, leaving 14 bases not matched to a gene. The CDR3 DNA sequence: TGTGCCACCAGCAGAGATCGTCAGGGAATCGTAGCGGGAGCCAAAAACATTCAGTACTTC. Translated: CATSRDRQGIVAGAKNIQYF.

The genes are TRBV18 and TRBJ1-5; TRBD1 matches 11 bases. The ends lost 4 bases at V and 5 bases at J; junction bases unmatched: 7. Germline CDR1 KGHSH, CDR2 LQKENI. There are 16 residues in the CDR3. CDR3 amino acids: CASSHRDRGGDQPQHF. CDR3 DNA: TGTGCCAGCTCACATCGGGACAGGGGGGGGGATCAGCCCCAGCATTTT.

This chain joins TRBV5-4 and TRBJ1-6; the D gene is possibly TRBD1 (5 bases). Deletions cut 4 bases from V and 4 bases from J, with 15 bases between. Germline V gene data show CDR1 as SGHNT and CDR2 as YYREEE (reference sequence). The CDR3 sequence is 16 residues long. The CDR3 DNA is TGTGCCAGCAGCCCCGGACACGACGAATATAATTCACCCCTCCACTTT. This codes for CASSPGHDEYNSPLHF.

The chain joins TRBV7-2 to TRBJ2-3, with D perhaps TRBD2 (5 bases). The V gene lost 5 bases and the J gene lost 3 bases, with 21 bases spanning the gap. The germline gives CDR1 SGHTA, CDR2 FQGNSA. The CDR3 spans 17 residues. The CDR3 DNA reads as TGTGCCAGCAGCATGACCGAGGACTGGGCGATGACAGATACGCAGTATTTT. Its protein product is CASSMTEDWAMTDTQYF.

The chain has TRBV4-1 and TRBJ1-2, with TRBD1 as a possible D gene (5 bases). V was trimmed by 9 bases and J by 4 bases, leaving 12 bases between them. This CDR3 is 12 amino acids long. Germline values: CDR1 MGHRA, CDR2 YSYEKL. For the CDR3, the DNA is TGCGCCAGTGCGGGGCGCCCCTATGGCTACACCTTC. It specifies CASAGRPYGYTF.

The chain couples TRBV5-1 to TRBJ2-1, with 10 nucleotides matching TRBD2. The CDR3 contains 16 residues. J gave up 6 bases and V 2 bases, and 8 bases lay outside the gene matches. Germline V gene lookup returns CDR1 SGHRS and CDR2 YFSETQ. The CDR3 is CASSFLASGGFNEQFF. The DNA for the CDR3 is TGCGCCAGCAGCTTCCTCGCTAGCGGGGGTTTCAATGAGCAGTTCTTC.

The chain carries TRBV28 and TRBJ1-5; 11 nucleotides agree with TRBD1. CDR3 length: 17 residues. V lost 2 bases, J lost 1 base, and 4 bases stayed unmatched. CDR1 and CDR2 (germline): MDHEN, SYDVKM. The CDR3 nucleotides are TGTGCCAGCAGTTTACCGTGGACAGGGGGCAGCAATCAGCCCCAGCATTTT. Its translation: CASSLPWTGGSNQPQHF.

This clone was seen once. The chain employs TRBV6-5 and TRBJ2-3; TRBD1 agrees at 7 bases. The CDR3 contains 15 residues. From germline, CDR1 is MNHEY and CDR2 SVGAGI. The J segment lost 6 bases and the V segment lost 0 bases, leaving 6 bases of the junction unmatched. In nucleotides, the CDR3 is TGTGCCAGCAGTTACTCGACAGGGAGAGCGGATACGCAGTATTTT. This encodes CASSYSTGRADTQYF.

The V call is TRBV3-1 (or the pseudogene TRBV3-2), the J call TRBJ2-7; possibly TRBD1 for D (6 bases). CDR1 and CDR2 from the germline V gene are LGHDT and YNNKEL (reference sequence). V was pared by 5 bases and J by 2 bases, with 13 bases between. CDR3 length: 14 amino acids. CDR3 nucleotide sequence: TGTGCCAGCAGCTCCCGAGGGGGTACCTACGAGCAGTACTTC. It is translated as CASSSRGGTYEQYF.

This sequence joins TRBV7-9 and TRBJ1-4; 9 nucleotides line up with TRBD1. V dropped 5 bases and J dropped 2; count of bases not matched to a gene: 6. The CDR3 is 16 residues long. Germline V lookup: CDR1 SEHNR, CDR2 FQNEAQ (reference sequence). CDR3 sequence reads: CASSPRQGVTNEKLFF. For the CDR3, the DNA is TGTGCCAGCAGCCCAAGACAGGGGGTCACTAATGAAAAACTGTTTTTT.

The chain combines TRBV7-2 with TRBJ2-7; D perhaps matches TRBD2 (5 bases). Trimming shortened V by 2 bases and J by 7 bases, and 15 bases separated the two germline ends. This CDR3 has 14 residues. Germline V CDR1 and CDR2: SGHTA, FQGNSA. This CDR3 is CASSLRTGMGEQYF. In nucleotides, the CDR3 is TGTGCCAGCAGCTTAAGGACGGGAATGGGGGAGCAGTACTTC.

The chain employs TRBV4-2 and TRBJ2-5; TRBD1 aligns across 9 bases. The CDR3 runs 16 residues. Unmatched junction bases numbered 5, after V lost 1 base and J lost 2 bases. Germline V CDR1 and CDR2: LGHNA, YNFKEQ. The chain's CDR3 is CASSQGRQGGQETQYF. The CDR3 nucleotides are TGTGCCAGCAGCCAAGGCCGACAGGGGGGGCAAGAGACCCAGTACTTC.

The CDR3 DNA sequence: TGTGCCAGCAGTTCGAGGGGCACAGATACGCAGTATTTT. Protein: CASSSRGTDTQYF. V usage is TRBV27 and J usage is TRBJ2-3; maybe TRBD2 (5 bases). CDR3 size: 13 residues. From germline, CDR1 is MNHEY and CDR2 SMNVEV (reference sequence). Trimming left V 4 bases short and J 1 base short, with 6 bases between.

The chain is built from TRBV3-1 (or the pseudogene TRBV3-2) and TRBJ2-1, with 11 bases aligning to TRBD1. V lost 6 bases to trimming and J lost 2 bases; unmatched junction nucleotides: 3. Per the germline V gene, CDR1 is LGHDT and CDR2 is YNNKEL (reference sequence). This CDR3 has 15 amino acids. The CDR3 DNA reads TGTGCCAGCAGACGGGACAGGGGGACCTACAATGAGCAGTTCTTC. Protein sequence: CASRRDRGTYNEQFF.

The CDR3: CASSGGTGGLPWGNQPQHF. In nucleotides, the CDR3 is TGTGCCAGCAGCGGGGGGACAGGGGGCCTACCTTGGGGCAATCAGCCCCAGCATTTT. This rearrangement joins TRBV7-8 to TRBJ1-5, with 12 bases identical to TRBD1. CDR3 length: 19 amino acids. The V gene's germline CDR1 is SGHVS and CDR2 FQNEAQ. The V segment lost 5 bases and the J segment 2 bases; nucleotides outside the gene matches: 13. The variable domain in full, with the rest retrieved from reference TRBV7-8 and TRBJ1-5, is GAGVSQSPRYKVAKRGQDVALRCDPISGHVSLFWYQQALGQGPEFLTYFQNEAQLDKSGLPSDRFFAERPEGSVSTLKIQRTQQEDSAVYLCASSGGTGGLPWGNQPQHFGDGTRLSIL.

The CDR3 loop reads CASSQDLAFSYNEQFF. The CDR3 DNA reads TGCGCCAGCAGCCAAGACCTAGCGTTCTCCTACAATGAGCAGTTCTTC. The rearrangement uses TRBV5-1 and TRBJ2-1; D might be TRBD2 (6 bases). The CDR3 is 16 amino acids. V was pared by 4 bases and J by 0 bases, with 14 bases between. The V gene's germline CDR1 is SGHRS and CDR2 YFSETQ. The variable domain in full, completed from reference TRBV5-1 and TRBJ2-1, reads KAGVTQTPRYLIKTRGQQVTLSCSPISGHRSVSWYQQTPGQGLQFLFEYFSETQRNKGNFPGRFSGRQFSNSRSEMNVSTLELGDSALYLCASSQDLAFSYNEQFFGPGTRLTVL.

Only a few counts were recorded for this clone. The rearrangement joins TRBV7-3 to TRBJ1-2; 10 bases are a match to TRBD1. The CDR3 is 13 residues long. CDR1 and CDR2 from the germline V gene are SGHTA and FQGTGA. V lost 2 bases and J lost 8; bases outside the gene matches: 2. The CDR3 DNA reads TGTGCCAGCAGCTTAGGGACAGGGGAAGGCTACACCTTC. It yields the protein CASSLGTGEGYTF.

The rearrangement links TRBV7-9 to TRBJ1-4; 9 bases match TRBD1. Germline CDR1 and CDR2: SEHNR and FQNEAQ (reference sequence). Germline trimming cut 6 bases from V and 7 bases from J; bases unmatched to any gene: 3. The length of the CDR3 is 13 residues. The CDR3 sequence: CASRTQGAEKLFF. The DNA for the CDR3 is TGTGCCAGCAGGACACAGGGGGCTGAAAAACTGTTTTTT.